These 18 T cell receptor beta chains originate from one sample sequenced in a study of control samples from healthy donors and cancer patients. Profiling relied on immunoSEQ multiplex PCR, and the TCRdb table lists in-frame clones only, not all of them. The sample has 90,000 to 100,000 clones, roughly 84% seen once. The sample taken for sequencing was PBMCs. The receptors stem from a man aged 70-80 years with lung cancer.

V is TRBV24-1 and J is TRBJ2-2; tentative D call: TRBD1 (6 bases). The CDR3 totals 17 residues. Germline V gives CDR1 KGHDR, CDR2 SFDVKD. Deletions cut 5 bases from V and 4 bases from J, with 19 bases between. This CDR3 is CATSARGPQALTGELFF. The CDR3 DNA is TGTGCCACCAGTGCCAGGGGACCTCAGGCTCTCACCGGGGAGCTGTTTTTT.

The J gene is TRBJ2-2, the V gene TRBV19; no definite D call. The CDR3 is 13 amino acids. V lost 1 base, J lost 7 bases, and 7 bases lay in between. Per germline, CDR1 LNHDA and CDR2 SQIVND (reference sequence). CDR3 sequence (DNA): TGTGCCAGTAGTATAGCGTCCGGCGGGGAGCTGTTTTTT. The encoded protein is CASSIASGGELFF.

J is TRBJ2-1 and V is TRBV18, with TRBD1 matching over 8 bases. CDR1 KGHSH and CDR2 LQKENI come from the germline V gene. The CDR3 is 18 residues long. V lost 2 bases to trimming and J lost 0 bases; unmatched junction nucleotides: 9. CDR3 DNA: TGTGCCAGCTCACCAGTAAGTCAGGGGGCCAGCTCCTACAATGAGCAGTTCTTC. Its translation: CASSPVSQGASSYNEQFF. Full variable domain (rest looked up from reference TRBV18 and TRBJ2-1): NAGVMQNPRHLVRRRGQEARLRCSPMKGHSHVYWYRQLPEEGLKFMVYLQKENIIDESGMPKERFSAEFPKEGPSILRIQQVVRGDSAAYFCASSPVSQGASSYNEQFFGPGTRLTVL.

This chain links TRBV6-2 or TRBV6-3 with TRBJ1-5; D possibly corresponds to TRBD1 (6 bases). The CDR3 consists of 15 residues. V was cut by 4 bases and J by 3 bases, with 13 bases left in between. Germline CDR1 MNHEY, CDR2 SVGEGT. In nucleotides, the CDR3 is TGTGCCAGCAGTTTTACGGGGGCGCCCAATCAGCCCCAGCATTTT. Protein: CASSFTGAPNQPQHF.

The chain recombines TRBV5-6 with TRBJ1-1, with 7 bases matching TRBD1. The V segment lost 6 bases and the J segment 1 base; nucleotides outside the gene matches: 9. CDR1 and CDR2 (germline): SGHDT, YYEEEE. The CDR3 has 15 amino acids. CDR3 sequence reads: CASTTGTAPNTEAFF. CDR3 bases: TGTGCCAGCACAACCGGGACAGCACCGAACACTGAAGCTTTCTTT.

This rearrangement joins TRBV2 to TRBJ1-2; D is perhaps TRBD1 (5 bases). From germline, CDR1 is SNHLY and CDR2 FYNNEI. The CDR3 totals 12 residues. V was shortened by 1 base and J by 5 bases, with 5 bases between the two germline ends. This CDR3 is CASSEGTYGYTF. The CDR3 nucleotides are TGTGCCAGCAGTGAAGGGACATATGGCTACACCTTC.

This chain joins TRBV14 and TRBJ2-2; D remains unclear. V was trimmed by 1 base and J by 4 bases, leaving 10 bases between them. Per the germline V gene, CDR1 is SGHDN and CDR2 is FVKESK. The CDR3 is 15 amino acids. The CDR3 sequence is CASSQGVTSTGELFF. The CDR3 DNA reads as TGTGCCAGCAGCCAAGGTGTAACGAGCACCGGGGAGCTGTTTTTT.

The J gene is TRBJ2-3, the V gene TRBV2; D may be TRBD1 or TRBD2 (5 bases each). Looked up from germline, CDR1 is SNHLY and CDR2 is FYNNEI. Trimming left V 3 bases short and J 2 bases short, with 6 bases between. This CDR3 is 13 amino acids long. CDR3 sequence reads: CASSDGATDTQYF. Here the CDR3 DNA reads TGTGCCAGCAGTGACGGGGCCACAGATACGCAGTATTTT.

The chain joins TRBV7-6 to TRBJ2-3; no clear D. Per germline, CDR1 SGHVS and CDR2 FNYEAQ. The CDR3 has 15 residues. Trimming took off 0 bases at V and 3 bases at J, with 10 bases between the two ends. Written as DNA, the CDR3 is TGTGCCAGCAGCTTAGCCTTGAACCCGACAGATACGCAGTATTTT. Translated: CASSLALNPTDTQYF.

V is TRBV12-3 or TRBV12-4 and J is TRBJ1-2; possible D gene TRBD1, 6 bases. Trimming removed 1 base from V and 5 bases from J, with 8 bases in between. The CDR3 consists of 13 residues. The CDR3 coding sequence is TGTGCCAGCAGTTTAGAAACAGGGTATGGCTACACCTTC. Protein product: CASSLETGYGYTF.

This clone was observed a few times. The chain couples TRBV18 to TRBJ2-1; tentatively, D is TRBD1 or TRBD2 (5 bases each). This CDR3 contains 12 residues. The V end was cut by 4 bases, the J end by 10 bases, with 11 bases between. Germline V gene lookup returns CDR1 KGHSH and CDR2 LQKENI. DNA for the CDR3: TGTGCCAGCTCACGGGACCTGAACGAGCAGTTCTTC. This translates into CASSRDLNEQFF.

This clone occurred a few times. The chain has TRBV7-2 and TRBJ2-1; 13 nucleotides align to TRBD2. This CDR3 contains 17 residues. In germline, CDR1 is SGHTA, CDR2 FQGNSA. V was pared by 6 bases and J by 7 bases, with 12 bases of the junction left unmatched. The DNA of the CDR3 is TGTGCCAGCAGGTCGGGACTAGCGGGGATGGGAAGTAATGAGCAGTTCTTC. Protein sequence: CASRSGLAGMGSNEQFF.

The chain links TRBV3-1 (or the pseudogene TRBV3-2) to TRBJ1-4; maybe TRBD1 (6 bases). The germline gives CDR1 LGHDT, CDR2 YNNKEL (reference sequence). The CDR3 is made up of 14 amino acids. The V end was cut by 1 base, the J end by 5 bases, with 8 bases between. The DNA for the CDR3 is TGTGCCAGCAGCCAAGGACAGGAGAATGAAAAACTGTTTTTT. Protein: CASSQGQENEKLFF.

The V gene is TRBV27, the J gene TRBJ2-7; D call uncertain. Trimming left V 0 bases short and J 3 bases short, with 9 bases between. Per germline, CDR1 MNHEY and CDR2 SMNVEV (reference sequence). This CDR3 comprises 14 residues. For the CDR3, the DNA is TGTGCCAGCAGTTTATCGGGCTCACTCTACGAGCAGTACTTC. Translated, it gives CASSLSGSLYEQYF.

V is TRBV5-6 and J is TRBJ2-6; D ambiguous. Germline CDR1 reads SGHDT; CDR2 reads YYEEEE. V gave up 0 bases and J gave up 2 bases, with 6 bases separating them. This CDR3 has 15 amino acids. As DNA, the CDR3 is TGTGCCAGCAGCTTGGGACTCCCTGGGGCCAACGTCCTGACTTTC. Its translation: CASSLGLPGANVLTF.

This clone was detected only a few times. The rearrangement uses TRBV9 and TRBJ1-1; 10 nucleotides line up with TRBD1. V shed 4 bases, J shed 11 bases, and the junction held 11 bases outside the gene matches. Germline V CDR1 and CDR2: SGDLS, YYNGEE. This CDR3 has 14 amino acids. Here the CDR3 DNA reads TGTGCCAGCAGCCTTACTGGGGACAGGGGATCGGCTTTCTTT. Translated, it gives CASSLTGDRGSAFF.

This chain joins TRBV9 and TRBJ2-5, with D hard to call. Germline loops: CDR1 SGDLS, CDR2 YYNGEE. This CDR3 comprises 11 residues. V dropped 2 bases and J dropped 5 bases, with 4 bases sitting between them. DNA for the CDR3: TGTGCCAGCAGCGTTGAGGAGACCCAGTACTTC. It yields the protein CASSVEETQYF.

V is TRBV7-9 and J is TRBJ1-2; 10 positions match TRBD1. Per germline, CDR1 SEHNR and CDR2 FQNEAQ (reference sequence). V lost 5 bases and J lost 3; bases outside the gene matches: 12. The CDR3 sequence is 17 residues long. CDR3: CASSRYRQGAQDYGYTF. The DNA of the CDR3 is TGTGCCAGCAGCCGGTACCGACAGGGGGCGCAGGACTATGGCTACACCTTC.